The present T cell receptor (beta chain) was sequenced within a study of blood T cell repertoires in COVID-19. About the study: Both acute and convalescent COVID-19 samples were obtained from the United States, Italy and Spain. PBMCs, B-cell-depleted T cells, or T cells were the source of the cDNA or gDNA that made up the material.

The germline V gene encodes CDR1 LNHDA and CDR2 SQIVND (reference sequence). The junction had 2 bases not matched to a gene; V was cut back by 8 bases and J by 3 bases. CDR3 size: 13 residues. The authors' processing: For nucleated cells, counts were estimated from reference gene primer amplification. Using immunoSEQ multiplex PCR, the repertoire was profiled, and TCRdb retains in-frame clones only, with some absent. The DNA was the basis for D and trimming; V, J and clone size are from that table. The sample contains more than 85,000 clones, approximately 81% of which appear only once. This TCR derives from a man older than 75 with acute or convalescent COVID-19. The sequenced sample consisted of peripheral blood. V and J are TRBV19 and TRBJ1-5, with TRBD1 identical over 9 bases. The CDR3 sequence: CASRDRDNQPQHF. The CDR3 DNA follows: TGTGCCAGTCGGGACAGGGACAATCAGCCCCAGCATTTT.